These 9 T cell receptor beta chains came from one sample sequenced in a study of a mutant IDH1 vaccine in newly diagnosed glioma. These receptors have no identified antigens. Assay: immunoSEQ multiplex PCR; the TCRdb copy retains only in-frame clones and omits some. The sample lists roughly 72,000 clones; about 91% were seen once. Time point indicated: week 5, during vaccination. One vaccine dose held 300 ug of mutant IDH1 20-mer peptide and came with topical imiquimod. The sample in question was PBMCs, obtained from a glioma patient whose treatment included an IDH1 peptide vaccine. All receptors come from a woman aged 45-60 years with glioma.

The chain couples TRBV9 to TRBJ2-7; D perhaps matches TRBD1 (6 bases). There are 14 residues in the CDR3. In germline, CDR1 is SGDLS, CDR2 YYNGEE. V lost 4 bases, J lost 0 bases, and 11 bases lay in between. The CDR3 nucleotides read TGTGCCAGCAGCTCTACAGGGAGCTCCTACGAGCAGTACTTC. Protein: CASSSTGSSYEQYF.

V and J are TRBV7-9 and TRBJ1-6, with 7 bases identical to TRBD1. CDR3 length equals 17 residues. Germline V gene data show CDR1 as SEHNR and CDR2 as FQNEAQ (reference sequence). V shed 4 bases, J shed 7 bases, and the junction held 13 bases outside the gene matches. CDR3 bases: TGTGCCAGCAGCTCCCCGGTCAGGGGGGCACGAAATTCACCCCTCCACTTT. Translated, it gives CASSSPVRGARNSPLHF.

The rearrangement uses TRBV5-6 and TRBJ2-5, with no clear D. The J call may be incorrect, as the DNA end agrees better with TRBJ2-7. The CDR3 spans 13 residues. The germline V gene has CDR1 SGHDT and CDR2 YYEEEE. CDR3 amino acids: CASSPLGSYEQYF. CDR3 DNA sequence: TGTGCCAGCAGCCCCCTGGGCTCCTACGAGCAGTACTTC.

The chain uses TRBV6-1 and TRBJ2-5; D possibly corresponds to TRBD1 (8 bases). Germline V gene sequence: CDR1 MNHNS, CDR2 SASEGT. V lost 2 bases, J lost 11 bases, and 15 bases lay in between. The CDR3 is 13 amino acids. CDR3: CASSEWTGREQYF. CDR3 in DNA: TGTGCCAGCAGTGAATGGACAGGGAGGGAGCAGTACTTC.

J is TRBJ2-4 and V is TRBV30; 12 positions agree with TRBD2. With V trimmed by 1 base and J by 9 bases, 7 bases remained unmatched. There are 15 residues in the CDR3. CDR1 is GTSNPN and CDR2 is SVGIG in the germline V gene (reference sequence). CDR3 sequence: CAWSARLAGDSIQYF. For the CDR3, the DNA is TGTGCCTGGAGTGCACGACTAGCGGGAGATAGCATTCAGTACTTC. Full variable domain (rest looked up from reference TRBV30 and TRBJ2-4): SQTIHQWPATLVQPVGSPLSLECTVEGTSNPNLYWYRQAAGRGLQLLFYSVGIGQISSEVPQNLSASRPQDRQFILSSKKLLLSDSGFYLCAWSARLAGDSIQYFGAGTRLSVL.

Regarding this clone: Other DNA sequences in this sample translate to the same CDR3. The genes are TRBV28 and TRBJ1-1; TRBD1 is a possible D gene (6 bases). Trimming cost V 6 bases and J 5 bases, with 13 bases left between them. The CDR3 loop spans 13 amino acids. Germline CDR1 is MDHEN and CDR2 is SYDVKM. The CDR3 bases are TGTGCCAGCAGCCTAAGAAGGGGGACTGAAGCTTTCTTT. Protein product: CASSLRRGTEAFF.

V usage is TRBV18 and J usage is TRBJ2-7; 11 positions match TRBD2. The V segment lost 4 bases and the J segment 4 bases; nucleotides outside the gene matches: 3. Germline V gene sequence: CDR1 KGHSH, CDR2 LQKENI. This CDR3 has 14 amino acids. Here the CDR3 DNA reads TGTGCCAGCTCACTTAGCGGGAGGGTTTACGAGCAGTACTTC. Translating it yields CASSLSGRVYEQYF.

The V call is TRBV5-3, the J call TRBJ1-5, with 7 bases that match TRBD1. TRBV5-3 is an ORF, with its function uncertain. After removal of 4 bases from V and 6 bases from J, the junction contained 19 bases not matched to a gene. This CDR3 is 18 amino acids long. The CDR3 DNA follows: TGTGCCAGAAGCCCTAGAGGGGGCCCTCTCTGTGGTCGTCAGCCCCAGCATTTT. It yields the protein CARSPRGGPLCGRQPQHF.

The chain couples TRBV5-1 to TRBJ1-1, with D perhaps matching TRBD1 (6 bases). This CDR3 is built from 13 residues. V dropped 5 bases and J dropped 0 bases, with 8 bases sitting between them. The germline CDR1 and CDR2 sequences are SGHRS and YFSETQ. CDR3 DNA: TGCGCCAGCAGACAGGGCCTGAACACTGAAGCTTTCTTT. This translates into CASRQGLNTEAFF.